This T cell receptor beta chain appears in the sequencing data of a study of early T cells in non-severe SARS-CoV-2 infection. Background on the study: Sequencing of unsorted whole blood was done on bulk RNA, leaving chains unpaired. Points from the study as a whole: Anti-spike CD8 responses were favored in VDJdb matching, and private and CD4 specificities were missed.

This clonotype was counted at least ten times. Its antigen remains unknown. The TCR library protocol was used to attach unique molecular identifiers. These identifiers were attached to individual cDNA molecules. MiXCR, run by TCRdb on the 5' RACE reads, gives a single entry per CDR3 protein. This sample yields roughly 75,000 distinct CDR3 sequences, of which around 8.7% are seen a single time; nearly 5% belongs to the top ten. Germline loops: CDR1 MNHNS, CDR2 SASEGT. The J segment lost 3 bases and the V segment lost 6 bases, leaving 7 bases of the junction unmatched. The CDR3 is 14 amino acids. The genes are TRBV6-1 and TRBJ2-7; TRBD1 agrees at 8 bases. The TCR was taken from an adult who was a healthcare worker with PCR-confirmed SARS-CoV-2 infection or an uninfected control (not recorded which). Source material: whole blood. The CDR3 loop reads CASRGQGMNYEQYF. The CDR3 coding sequence is TGTGCCAGCAGAGGACAGGGAATGAACTACGAGCAGTACTTC.